This T cell receptor beta chain was recovered during a study of T cells in localized non-small cell lung cancer. Trimming left V 9 bases short and J 1 base short, with 9 bases between. The CDR3 is made up of 13 amino acids. CDR1 and CDR2 (germline): MGHDK, SYGVNS. Method: immunoSEQ multiplex PCR; TCRdb's copy keeps in-frame clones and lacks some. The repertoire holds 950 to 1,500 clones, with roughly two fifths as singletons. V usage is TRBV25-1 and J usage is TRBJ2-2, with D uncertain. The sample in question was lung tumor tissue, obtained before any cancer treatment. This TCR came from a woman aged 35 to 75 with stage I lung adenocarcinoma. DNA for the CDR3: TGTGCCAGTTCGACAAGGAACACCGGGGAGCTGTTTTTT. This gives the protein CASSTRNTGELFF.